This T cell receptor beta chain originates from a study of monozygotic twins with inflammatory bowel disease. General study results and limits: The authors found no support for a single strong IBD-associated signal or clonotype. Separate T cell subtypes could not be resolved from one another.

As for this clonotype: Its antigen is unknown.

No DNA is given; TCRdb re-called the 5' RACE reads and lists each CDR3 protein once. The sample has 150,000 to 200,000 distinct CDR3 sequences. The CDR3 has 15 residues. The sequencing input was blood. This TCR was recovered from a human donor with ulcerative colitis or Crohn's disease, or a healthy co-twin of an affected twin (not recorded which). The rearrangement links TRBV12-3 or TRBV12-4 to TRBJ1-5. The CDR3 sequence is CASSPLREGNQPQHF.